This note documents a single TCR beta chain sequence. The antigen remains unidentified. This sample is drawn from a study of cytomegalovirus exposure and HLA in healthy donors. Study-wide findings and caveats: Sequencing artifact likely explains a cluster of highly shared sequence variants.

The PCR ran on 60 Vbeta and 13 Jbeta primers. Generated by immunoSEQ multiplex PCR, the TCRdb table keeps only in-frame clones and is missing some. The sample has some 110,000 clones; approximately 79% are singletons. Sequenced: PBMCs. The receptor was isolated from a man between 60 and 70 years old in good health and CMV-seropositive.

Here the CDR3 DNA reads TGTGCCAGCAGCGTAGGCGTAGCGGGGAACACCGGGGAGCTGTTTTTT. Translated, it gives CASSVGVAGNTGELFF. The chain employs TRBV9 and TRBJ2-2, with 7 bases aligning to TRBD2. Germline V CDR1 and CDR2: SGDLS, YYNGEE. Trimming took 0 bases from V and 1 from J; bases not matched to a gene: 3. This CDR3 is 16 amino acids long.